This T cell receptor beta chain stems from a study of regulatory T cells in long-lasting Graves disease. Regarding this clonotype: Its specificity is not known.

Relying on iRepertoire HTBI primers and Arm-PCR of CDR3 regions, the team built TCR beta libraries. TCRdb re-analysed the multiplex PCR reads in MiXCR, keeping a single row per CDR3 protein. The table records a few hundred thousand distinct CDR3 sequences, 20% to 25% of them present only once. General study findings and limits: Among persistent patients, a larger number of public clonotypes were shared (about 2,800) than among newly diagnosed patients (966). Patients with persistent Graves' had lower TCR diversity than newly diagnosed patients. Accuracy could have been hurt by small sample size.

V was clipped by 2 bases and J by 9 bases, with 11 bases between them. This CDR3 spans 12 amino acids. The germline CDR1 and CDR2 sequences are ENHRY and SYGVKD. The time point here: persistent/refractory GD, antithyroid drugs over 5 years with positive TRAb. PBMC-extracted RNA yielded the TCR library. About 8.8 milliliters of peripheral blood went into EDTA tubes. The chain has TRBV10-3 and TRBJ2-7; a weak D match, TRBD2 (6 bases). Sequences were derived from peripheral blood mononuclear cells (PBMCs), sampled when the disease was refractory, from a patient treated with antithyroid drugs. This sequence originates from a female donor with Graves disease. The CDR3 DNA reads as TGTGCCATCAGTGAGGGAGGGGCTGGGCAGTACTTC. This gives the protein CAISEGGAGQYF.